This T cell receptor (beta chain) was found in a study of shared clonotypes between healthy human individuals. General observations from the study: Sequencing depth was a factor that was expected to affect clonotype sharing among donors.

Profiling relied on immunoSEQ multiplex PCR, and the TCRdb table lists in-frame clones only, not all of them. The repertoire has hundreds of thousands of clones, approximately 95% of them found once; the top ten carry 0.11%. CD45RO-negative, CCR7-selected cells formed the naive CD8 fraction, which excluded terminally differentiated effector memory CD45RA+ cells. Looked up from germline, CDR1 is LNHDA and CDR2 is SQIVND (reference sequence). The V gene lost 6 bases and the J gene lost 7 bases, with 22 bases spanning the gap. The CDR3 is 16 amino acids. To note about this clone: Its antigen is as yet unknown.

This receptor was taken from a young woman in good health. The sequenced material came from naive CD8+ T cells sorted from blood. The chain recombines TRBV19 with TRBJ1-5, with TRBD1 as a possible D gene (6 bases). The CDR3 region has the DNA TGTGCCAGTAGCCCCCCCCAAGTGAGGGGGGGCCAGCCCCAGCATTTT. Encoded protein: CASSPPQVRGGQPQHF.